These 26 T cell receptor beta chains originate from one sample sequenced in a study of T cell responses to AZD1222 COVID-19 vaccine. Here immunoSEQ multiplex PCR was the method, and the copy in TCRdb shows in-frame clones only, minus some. Found here are nearly 110,000 clones, 70% to 90% of them singletons; the top ten hold 6.5% to 8%. Specimen: peripheral blood, collected on day 0 of AZD1222 vaccination. These receptor sequences come from an adult in good health.

This clone was found once. The chain has TRBV3-1 (or the pseudogene TRBV3-2) and TRBJ2-1; 16 nucleotides match TRBD2. Germline V gene data show CDR1 as LGHDT and CDR2 as YNNKEL (reference sequence). Germline trimming cut 6 bases from V and 1 base from J; bases unmatched to any gene: 9. This CDR3 spans 19 amino acids. The CDR3 here is CASREGTSGRARSYNEQFF. DNA for the CDR3: TGTGCCAGCAGGGAAGGGACTAGCGGGAGGGCCAGGTCCTACAATGAGCAGTTCTTC.

This clone was observed a single time. The genes are TRBV7-8 and TRBJ2-1, with 7 nucleotides matching TRBD2. This CDR3 is 20 amino acids long. V lost 1 base to trimming and J lost 0 bases; unmatched junction nucleotides: 15. The V gene's germline CDR1 is SGHVS and CDR2 FQNEAQ. This CDR3 reads CASSLGGEGLAPSSYNEQFF. The CDR3 DNA reads as TGTGCCAGCAGCTTAGGGGGGGAGGGGCTAGCGCCGAGCTCCTACAATGAGCAGTTCTTC.

The CDR3 DNA is TGTGCCAGCAGCCCCTTCCTGGGGGGCTACACCTTC. Protein: CASSPFLGGYTF. The genes are TRBV7-2 and TRBJ1-2, with D unresolved. This CDR3 is 12 amino acids long. The V gene lost 5 bases and the J gene lost 8 bases, with 12 bases spanning the gap. CDR1 is SGHTA, CDR2 FQGNSA, per germline.

The chain has TRBV9 and TRBJ1-2; a possible D gene is TRBD1 (6 bases). Looked up from germline, CDR1 is SGDLS and CDR2 is YYNGEE. V lost 4 bases to trimming and J lost 3 bases, with 13 bases between them. The CDR3 is 14 residues long. In DNA form, the CDR3 reads TGTGCCAGCAGCTCCCAACAGGGTTACTATGGCTACACCTTC. Translated: CASSSQQGYYGYTF.

The CDR3 loop is CASRRQGYNSPLHF. The CDR3 nucleotides read TGTGCCAGCAGGCGACAGGGGTATAATTCACCCCTCCACTTT. This chain links TRBV28 with TRBJ1-6, with 8 bases fitting TRBD1. The CDR3 covers 14 residues. Germline V CDR1 and CDR2: MDHEN, SYDVKM. The V segment lost 6 bases and the J segment 4 bases; nucleotides outside the gene matches: 2.

The J gene is TRBJ2-5, the V gene TRBV19; D perhaps matches TRBD1 (6 bases). V shed 3 bases and J shed 5 bases, with 16 bases lying between them. CDR3 length equals 15 residues. Germline CDR1 and CDR2: LNHDA and SQIVND (reference sequence). The CDR3 coding sequence is TGTGCCAGTAGTATCTGGGGGCCGGGTATGGAGACCCAGTACTTC. This gives the protein CASSIWGPGMETQYF. The variable domain in full, completed from reference TRBV19 and TRBJ2-5, reads DGGITQSPKYLFRKEGQNVTLSCEQNLNHDAMYWYRQDPGQGLRLIYYSQIVNDFQKGDIAEGYSVSREKKESFPLTVTSAQKNPTAFYLCASSIWGPGMETQYFGPGTRLLVL.

The chain links TRBV19 to TRBJ1-2, with D possibly being TRBD1 (5 bases). Trimming took off 1 base at V and 2 bases at J, with 11 bases between the two ends. Per the germline V gene, CDR1 is LNHDA and CDR2 is SQIVND (reference sequence). The CDR3 is 15 residues long. The CDR3 bases are TGTGCCAGTAGTATAGGTGACAGAGTAAACTATGGCTACACCTTC. Amino acids: CASSIGDRVNYGYTF.

The rearrangement joins TRBV2 to TRBJ2-2; TRBD1 matches at 7 bases. V dropped 5 bases and J dropped 6; count of bases not matched to a gene: 6. Germline loops: CDR1 SNHLY, CDR2 FYNNEI. The length of the CDR3 is 14 residues. CDR3 nucleotides: TGTGCCAGCAGTCTGACAGGGCCACCCGGGGAGCTGTTTTTT. It specifies CASSLTGPPGELFF. Together with reference TRBV2 and TRBJ2-2, the CDR3 gives the full variable domain: EPEVTQTPSHQVTQMGQEVILRCVPISNHLYFYWYRQILGQKVEFLVSFYNNEISEKSEIFDDQFSVERPDGSNFTLKIRSTKLEDSAMYFCASSLTGPPGELFFGEGSRLTVL.

The rearrangement joins TRBV6-5 to TRBJ1-5; D remains unclear. The V gene lost 6 bases and the J gene lost 3 bases, with 12 bases spanning the gap. The CDR3 extends over 14 amino acids. Germline CDR1 MNHEY, CDR2 SVGAGI. The CDR3 nucleotides read TGTGCCAGCAGGCCCTCCGGGAACAATCAGCCCCAGCATTTT. It is translated as CASRPSGNNQPQHF.

The chain is built from TRBV27 and TRBJ1-6; 7 bases agree with TRBD1. The V gene end was trimmed by 7 bases and the J gene end by 0 bases; junction bases not matched to a gene: 15. The CDR3 extends over 19 amino acids. Germline V gene data show CDR1 as MNHEY and CDR2 as SMNVEV (reference sequence). CDR3 residues: CASKISHRGRSSYNSPLHF. In DNA, the CDR3 is TGTGCCAGCAAGATATCGCACAGGGGTCGTAGCTCCTATAATTCACCCCTCCACTTT.

The genes are TRBV2 and TRBJ2-3, with TRBD1 as a possible D gene (6 bases). With 8 bases removed from V and 2 bases from J, the gap between germline ends came to 11 bases. This CDR3 comprises 13 residues. Germline-derived CDR1 and CDR2 are SNHLY and FYNNEI. The CDR3 spells CASRRQATDTQYF. For the CDR3, the DNA is TGTGCCAGCCGAAGACAGGCCACAGATACGCAGTATTTT.

The chain links TRBV14 to TRBJ1-1, with a weak D call TRBD1 (5 bases). This CDR3 is built from 15 residues. The germline V gene encodes CDR1 SGHDN and CDR2 FVKESK. V lost 1 base and J lost 2, with 11 bases in between. The CDR3 reads CASSQVRGFNTEAFF. The CDR3 DNA reads as TGTGCCAGCAGCCAAGTGAGGGGTTTCAACACTGAAGCTTTCTTT.

As DNA, the CDR3 is TGTGCCAGCTCCCCGATAGGACAGGACAATGAAAAACTGTTTTTT. Translated: CASSPIGQDNEKLFF. V usage is TRBV18 and J usage is TRBJ1-4, with 7 bases fitting TRBD1. This CDR3 is built from 15 residues. Germline CDR1 KGHSH, CDR2 LQKENI. Trimming at V came to 6 bases and at J to 5 bases, leaving 9 bases not matched to a gene.

The V gene is TRBV10-3, the J gene TRBJ2-1; 9 bases fit TRBD2. The length of the CDR3 is 18 residues. The trim removed 0 bases at V and 7 bases at J, leaving 13 bases unmatched. The V gene's germline CDR1 is ENHRY and CDR2 SYGVKD. CDR3 in amino acids: CAISESRASGEESNEQFF. The CDR3 DNA follows: TGTGCCATCAGTGAGTCGAGGGCTAGCGGGGAGGAGAGTAATGAGCAGTTCTTC.

V usage is TRBV9 and J usage is TRBJ2-1, with TRBD1 as a possible D gene (6 bases). Germline V gives CDR1 SGDLS, CDR2 YYNGEE. This CDR3 has 12 residues. The ends were cut back, 3 bases at V and 6 bases at J, with 7 bases in the middle. The CDR3 protein is CASSEQGNEQFF. Here the CDR3 DNA reads TGTGCCAGCAGCGAACAGGGCAATGAGCAGTTCTTC.

The chain joins TRBV27 to TRBJ1-4; D is possibly TRBD1 (6 bases). This CDR3 has 16 amino acids. The ends were cut back, 3 bases at V and 7 bases at J, with 18 bases in the middle. CDR1 is MNHEY, CDR2 SMNVEV, per germline (reference sequence). Here the CDR3 DNA reads TGTGCCAGCAGTTTGACTCCGGGGGCGCGGGGTGAAAAACTGTTTTTT. Translation: CASSLTPGARGEKLFF.

The chain carries TRBV3-1 (or the pseudogene TRBV3-2) and TRBJ1-2, with 9 bases identical to TRBD1. V lost 4 bases and J lost 8; bases outside the gene matches: 8. The CDR3 loop spans 14 amino acids. The germline V gene has CDR1 LGHDT and CDR2 YNNKEL (reference sequence). The CDR3: CASSRQGVEGGYTF. The CDR3 nucleotides read TGTGCCAGCAGCCGACAGGGGGTAGAGGGAGGCTACACCTTC.

The CDR3 nucleotides are TGTGCCAGCAGCTTATCTTCCCATCGACCGGAGGCTAACTATGGCTACACCTTC. As protein: CASSLSSHRPEANYGYTF. V usage is TRBV7-2 and J usage is TRBJ1-2; D not certain. V was pared by 2 bases and J by 0 bases, with 19 bases between. Germline CDR1 SGHTA, CDR2 FQGNSA. The CDR3 extends over 18 amino acids.

This sequence joins TRBV6-5 and TRBJ1-4; D remains unclear. Germline-derived CDR1 and CDR2 are MNHEY and SVGAGI. The V and J ends lost 2 bases and 0 bases respectively, with 4 bases between them. CDR3 length equals 14 residues. In DNA form, the CDR3 reads TGTGCCAGCAGTTACACTGCAACTAATGAAAAACTGTTTTTT. Its translation: CASSYTATNEKLFF.

The chain combines TRBV10-3 with TRBJ1-2; a weak D match, TRBD1 (5 bases). This CDR3 has 12 amino acids. Germline assignment: CDR1 ENHRY and CDR2 SYGVKD. Trimming took 7 bases from V and 5 from J, leaving 11 bases between them. CDR3 in amino acids: CAIKGTVYGYTF. The DNA for the CDR3 is TGTGCCATCAAAGGGACGGTTTATGGCTACACCTTC.

The chain couples TRBV3-1 (or the pseudogene TRBV3-2) to TRBJ1-2; maybe TRBD1 (6 bases). Per the germline V gene, CDR1 is LGHDT and CDR2 is YNNKEL (reference sequence). The CDR3 loop spans 15 amino acids. Trimming removed 1 base from V and 6 bases from J, with 15 bases in between. This chain's CDR3 is CASSQVWGLGDGYTF. CDR3 nucleotide sequence: TGTGCCAGCAGCCAAGTCTGGGGGCTCGGAGATGGCTACACCTTC.

This chain joins TRBV5-4 and TRBJ1-3; D might be TRBD1 (6 bases). This CDR3 is built from 14 residues. Per the germline V gene, CDR1 is SGHNT and CDR2 is YYREEE (reference sequence). V was cut by 6 bases and J by 4 bases, with 14 bases left in between. CDR3 residues: CASTAGGRGNTIYF. CDR3 in DNA: TGTGCCAGCACGGCCGGGGGGCGAGGAAACACCATATATTTT.

The gene calls are TRBV7-2 and TRBJ2-3; 14 bases line up with TRBD2. The CDR3 has 19 amino acids. In germline, CDR1 is SGHTA, CDR2 FQGNSA. V gave up 4 bases and J gave up 3 bases; unmatched junction bases: 12. The CDR3 sequence is CASSSIGTSGRRATDTQYF. As DNA, the CDR3 is TGTGCCAGCAGCTCTATCGGGACTAGCGGGAGAAGGGCGACAGATACGCAGTATTTT.

The chain employs TRBV7-9 and TRBJ1-6; perhaps TRBD1 as D (6 bases). CDR3 size: 15 residues. Looked up from germline, CDR1 is SEHNR and CDR2 is FQNEAQ (reference sequence). Between the trimmed V and J ends, which lost 5 bases and 8 bases, there was a span of 16 bases. The CDR3 is CASSRSGARDSPLHF. The CDR3 bases are TGTGCCAGCAGCCGGTCGGGGGCGCGGGATTCACCCCTCCACTTT.

The rearrangement links TRBV28 to TRBJ1-4; D gene unclear. Trimming pared 8 bases from V and 5 bases from J, leaving 6 bases between. Germline assignment: CDR1 MDHEN and CDR2 SYDVKM. The CDR3 is made up of 11 amino acids. The CDR3: CASSPNEKLFF. The CDR3 DNA reads TGTGCCAGCTCCCCCAATGAAAAACTGTTTTTT.

The chain couples TRBV6-2 or TRBV6-3 to TRBJ2-7, with 7 bases matching TRBD2. The V gene's germline CDR1 is MNHEY and CDR2 SVGEGT. The ends lost 4 bases at V and 2 bases at J; junction bases unmatched: 2. This CDR3 is 13 amino acids long. The CDR3 here is CASSSRGAYEQYF. The CDR3 nucleotides are TGTGCCAGCAGTTCTCGGGGGGCCTACGAGCAGTACTTC.